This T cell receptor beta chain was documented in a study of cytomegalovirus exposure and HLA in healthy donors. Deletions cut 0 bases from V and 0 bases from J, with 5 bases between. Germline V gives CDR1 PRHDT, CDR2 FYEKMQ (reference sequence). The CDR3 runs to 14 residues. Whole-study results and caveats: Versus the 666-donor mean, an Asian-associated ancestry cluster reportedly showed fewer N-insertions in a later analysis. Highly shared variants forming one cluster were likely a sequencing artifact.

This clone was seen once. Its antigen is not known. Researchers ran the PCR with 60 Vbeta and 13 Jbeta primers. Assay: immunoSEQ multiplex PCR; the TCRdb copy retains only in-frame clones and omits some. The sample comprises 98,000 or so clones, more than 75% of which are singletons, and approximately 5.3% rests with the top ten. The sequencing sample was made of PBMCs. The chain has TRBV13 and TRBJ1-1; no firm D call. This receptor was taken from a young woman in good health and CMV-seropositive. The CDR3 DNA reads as TGTGCCAGCAGCTTAGGGGCCTTGAACACTGAAGCTTTCTTT. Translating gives CASSLGALNTEAFF.